The 15 T cell receptor beta chains below all came from one sample that was sequenced in a study of blood T cell repertoires in COVID-19. The assay was immunoSEQ multiplex PCR, and TCRdb's table has in-frame clones only and misses some. The sample lists tens of thousands of clones, around four fifths seen once, with approximately 14% in the top ten. The sequenced sample was peripheral blood. The receptors shown here come from a human donor with acute or convalescent COVID-19. The donor label of this sample is uncertain.

The chain couples TRBV11-2 to TRBJ1-2, with TRBD1 matching 7 bases. J lost 1 base, V lost 1 base, and 3 bases had no gene match. The CDR3 contains 15 residues. Germline CDR1 and CDR2: SGHAT and FQNNGV. The CDR3 region is CASSLVAGGNYGYTF. CDR3 DNA sequence: TGTGCCAGCAGCTTAGTGGCAGGGGGTAACTATGGCTACACCTTC.

The rearrangement uses TRBV6-1 and TRBJ1-4; 10 nucleotides match TRBD1. The V segment lost 4 bases and the J segment 8 bases; nucleotides outside the gene matches: 7. CDR1 is MNHNS and CDR2 is SASEGT in the germline V gene. The CDR3 is made up of 15 amino acids. CDR3: CASSGWTGGHEKLFF. The DNA for the CDR3 is TGTGCCAGCAGTGGATGGACAGGGGGACACGAAAAACTGTTTTTT.

The V gene is TRBV18, the J gene TRBJ1-2; weak D call: TRBD1 (6 bases). The CDR3 loop spans 16 amino acids. Germline-derived CDR1 and CDR2 are KGHSH and LQKENI. Trimming shortened V by 3 bases and J by 0 bases, and 14 bases separated the two germline ends. DNA of the CDR3: TGTGCCAGCTCACCGGGGGCACAGGGAACTAACTATGGCTACACCTTC. Amino acids: CASSPGAQGTNYGYTF.

The chain carries TRBV7-9 and TRBJ1-5; TRBD1 aligns across 9 bases. This CDR3 has 14 residues. J was trimmed by 5 bases and V by 5 bases; bases with no gene match: 4. CDR1 and CDR2 (germline): SEHNR, FQNEAQ (reference sequence). The CDR3 DNA reads as TGTGCCAGCAGCGGGACAGGGAATTATCAGCCCCAGCATTTT. As protein: CASSGTGNYQPQHF.

Only one count was recorded for this clone. This chain joins TRBV10-2 and TRBJ1-2; possible D gene TRBD1, 5 bases. CDR1 and CDR2 from the germline V gene are WSHSY and SAAADI. The CDR3 is 14 residues long. Deletions cut 4 bases from V and 4 bases from J, with 13 bases between. The CDR3 reads CASSGQGTPYGYTF. CDR3 nucleotides: TGCGCCAGCAGTGGGCAGGGTACCCCCTATGGCTACACCTTC.

V and J are TRBV27 and TRBJ2-7; maybe TRBD2 (6 bases). The V end lost 5 bases, the J end lost 3 bases, and 17 bases lay between the germline ends. This CDR3 has 15 residues. Germline V gene data show CDR1 as MNHEY and CDR2 as SMNVEV (reference sequence). The CDR3 DNA reads TGTGCCAGCAGTCCCCGGCGGGACTCCTACTACGAGCAGTACTTC. Amino acids: CASSPRRDSYYEQYF.

The chain links TRBV7-8 to TRBJ1-2; D uncertain. V was trimmed by 1 base and J by 1 base, leaving 7 bases between them. This CDR3 has 14 amino acids. Per germline, CDR1 SGHVS and CDR2 FQNEAQ. CDR3 nucleotide sequence: TGTGCCAGCAGCTTAGGCAGGTTTAACTATGGCTACACCTTC. Its protein is CASSLGRFNYGYTF.

The CDR3 coding sequence is TGTGCCAGCAGCCAAGACACCACAGGGGGTGGCTACACCTTC. It translates to CASSQDTTGGGYTF. The V and J genes are TRBV3-1 (or the pseudogene TRBV3-2) and TRBJ1-2; TRBD1 aligns across 8 bases. Germline assignment: CDR1 LGHDT and CDR2 YNNKEL (reference sequence). CDR3 length: 14 amino acids. Losses at the gene ends were 0 bases for V and 7 bases for J; bases not matched to a gene: 4.

The chain has TRBV28 and TRBJ2-5; 12 bases agree with TRBD2. Germline trimming cut 6 bases from V and 2 bases from J; bases unmatched to any gene: 4. The CDR3 is 15 amino acids. Per germline, CDR1 MDHEN and CDR2 SYDVKM. CDR3: CASSPLAGGQETQYF. CDR3 sequence (DNA): TGTGCCAGCAGCCCACTAGCGGGGGGTCAAGAGACCCAGTACTTC.

Here the CDR3 reads CASSPLGGAGANVLTF. The CDR3 DNA is TGTGCCAGCTCACCGCTAGGAGGGGCTGGGGCCAACGTCCTGACTTTC. V usage is TRBV18 and J usage is TRBJ2-6; possibly TRBD2 for D (6 bases). This CDR3 region has 16 residues. From germline, CDR1 is KGHSH and CDR2 LQKENI. With 3 bases removed from V and 2 bases from J, the gap between germline ends came to 11 bases.

This clone showed up just once. This chain uses TRBV20-1 with TRBJ2-5; D is uncertain. Trimming removed 7 bases from V and 4 bases from J, with 10 bases in between. Germline values: CDR1 DFQATT, CDR2 SNEGSKA (reference sequence). The CDR3 totals 11 residues. CDR3 coding DNA: TGCAGTGTCCACTACCGAGAGACCCAGTACTTC. Its translation: CSVHYRETQYF.

V is TRBV28 and J is TRBJ1-5, with 7 positions matching TRBD1. The germline V gene encodes CDR1 MDHEN and CDR2 SYDVKM. The V gene end was trimmed by 7 bases and the J gene end by 6 bases; junction bases not matched to a gene: 6. CDR3 length: 13 amino acids. CDR3 amino acids: CASTKTGLQPQHF. The CDR3 DNA reads TGTGCCAGCACCAAGACAGGGCTTCAGCCCCAGCATTTT.

Here the CDR3 reads CATSDPGLAGASSYNEQFF. Written as DNA, the CDR3 is TGTGCCACCAGTGACCCGGGACTAGCGGGAGCGAGCTCCTACAATGAGCAGTTCTTC. The chain has TRBV24-1 and TRBJ2-1, with 14 bases lining up with TRBD2. The germline gives CDR1 KGHDR, CDR2 SFDVKD. The CDR3 runs 19 residues. The J segment lost 0 bases and the V segment lost 4 bases, leaving 7 bases of the junction unmatched.

J is TRBJ2-2 and V is TRBV7-3; D ambiguous. The germline V gene has CDR1 SGHTA and CDR2 FQGTGA. CDR3 size: 16 residues. V was clipped by 4 bases and J by 6 bases, with 18 bases between them. CDR3 region: CASSSVSIRSAGELFF. The CDR3 coding sequence is TGTGCCAGCAGCTCGGTCTCCATCCGTTCGGCCGGGGAGCTGTTTTTT.

CDR3 bases: TGTGCCAGCAGTCCACGGGGACAGACCACTGAAGCTTTCTTT. Translating it yields CASSPRGQTTEAFF. The chain combines TRBV28 with TRBJ1-1, with TRBD1 matching 7 bases. In germline, CDR1 is MDHEN, CDR2 SYDVKM. Losses at the gene ends were 5 bases for V and 4 bases for J; bases not matched to a gene: 7. This CDR3 has 14 residues.